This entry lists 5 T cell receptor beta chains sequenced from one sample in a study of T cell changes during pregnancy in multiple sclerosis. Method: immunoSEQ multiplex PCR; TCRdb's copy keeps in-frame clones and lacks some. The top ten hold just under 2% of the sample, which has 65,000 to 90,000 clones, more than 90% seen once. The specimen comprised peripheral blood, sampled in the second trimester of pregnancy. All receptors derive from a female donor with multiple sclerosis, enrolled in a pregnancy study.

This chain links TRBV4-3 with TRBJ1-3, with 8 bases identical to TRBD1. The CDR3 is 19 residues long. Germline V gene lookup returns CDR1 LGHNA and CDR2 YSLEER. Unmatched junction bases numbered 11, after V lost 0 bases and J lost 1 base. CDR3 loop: CASSQDLDRENFSGNTIYF. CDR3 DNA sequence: TGCGCCAGCAGCCAAGATCTGGACAGGGAAAACTTTTCTGGAAACACCATATATTTT.

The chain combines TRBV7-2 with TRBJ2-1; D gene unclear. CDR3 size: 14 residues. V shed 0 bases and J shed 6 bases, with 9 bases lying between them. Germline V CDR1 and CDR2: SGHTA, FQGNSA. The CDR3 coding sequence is TGTGCCAGCAGCTTAGCCCGGTTAACCAATGAGCAGTTCTTC. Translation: CASSLARLTNEQFF.

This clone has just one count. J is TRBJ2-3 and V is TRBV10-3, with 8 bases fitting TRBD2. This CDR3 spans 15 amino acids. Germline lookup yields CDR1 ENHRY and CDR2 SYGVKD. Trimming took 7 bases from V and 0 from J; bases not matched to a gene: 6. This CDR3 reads CAIMASGPSTDTQYF. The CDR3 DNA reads TGTGCCATCATGGCTAGCGGGCCGAGCACAGATACGCAGTATTTT.

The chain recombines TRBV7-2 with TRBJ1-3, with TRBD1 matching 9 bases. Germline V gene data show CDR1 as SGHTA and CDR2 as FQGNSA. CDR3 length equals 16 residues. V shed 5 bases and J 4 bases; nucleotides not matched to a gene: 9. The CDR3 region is CASSRDRALAGNTIYF. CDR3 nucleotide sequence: TGTGCCAGCAGCCGGGACAGGGCTCTTGCCGGAAACACCATATATTTT.

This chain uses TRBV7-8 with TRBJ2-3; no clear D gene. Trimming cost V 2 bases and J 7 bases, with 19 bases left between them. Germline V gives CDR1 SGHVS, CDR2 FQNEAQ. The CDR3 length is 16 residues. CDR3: CASSLSPGGVYYTQYF. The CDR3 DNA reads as TGTGCCAGCAGCTTAAGCCCCGGCGGCGTATATTATACGCAGTATTTT.